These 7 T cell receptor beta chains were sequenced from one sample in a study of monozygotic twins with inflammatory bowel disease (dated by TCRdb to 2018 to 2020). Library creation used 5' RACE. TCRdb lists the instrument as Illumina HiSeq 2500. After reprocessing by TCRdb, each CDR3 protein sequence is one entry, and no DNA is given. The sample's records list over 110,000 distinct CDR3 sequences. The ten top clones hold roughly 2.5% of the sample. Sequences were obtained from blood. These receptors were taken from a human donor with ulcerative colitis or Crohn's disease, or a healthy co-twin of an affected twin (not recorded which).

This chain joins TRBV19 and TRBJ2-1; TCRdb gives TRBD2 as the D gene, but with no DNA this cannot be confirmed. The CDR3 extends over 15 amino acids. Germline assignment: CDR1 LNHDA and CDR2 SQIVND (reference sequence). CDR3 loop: CASSLTSGVTNEQFF.

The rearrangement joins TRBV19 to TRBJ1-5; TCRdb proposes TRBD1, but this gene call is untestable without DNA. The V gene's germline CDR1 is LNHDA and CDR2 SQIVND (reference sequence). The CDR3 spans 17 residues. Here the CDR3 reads CASSISFGRGFVQPQHF.

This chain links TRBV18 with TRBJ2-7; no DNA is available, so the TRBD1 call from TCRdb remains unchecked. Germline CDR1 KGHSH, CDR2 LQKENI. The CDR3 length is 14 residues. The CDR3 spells CASSHGQGSNEQYF.

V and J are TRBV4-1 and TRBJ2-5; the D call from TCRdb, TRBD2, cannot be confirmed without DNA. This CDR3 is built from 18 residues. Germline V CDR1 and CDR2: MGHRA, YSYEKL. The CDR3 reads CASSQGASGPQRRETQYF.

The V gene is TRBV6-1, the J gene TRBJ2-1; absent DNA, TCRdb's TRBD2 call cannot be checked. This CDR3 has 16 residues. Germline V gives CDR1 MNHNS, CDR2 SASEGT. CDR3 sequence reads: CANNTATSLNYNEQFF.

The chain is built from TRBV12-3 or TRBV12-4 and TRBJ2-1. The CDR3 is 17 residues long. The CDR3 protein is CASSLWRFTSSYNEQFF.

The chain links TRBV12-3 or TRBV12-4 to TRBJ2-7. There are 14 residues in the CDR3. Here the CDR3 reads CASSRGPQVYEQYF.